Given below is one T cell receptor (beta chain) in context. This entry comes from a study of control samples from healthy donors and cancer patients. In germline, CDR1 is LNHDA, CDR2 SQIVND (reference sequence). The CDR3 runs to 13 residues. The J segment lost 6 bases and the V segment lost 9 bases, leaving 6 bases of the junction unmatched. This table comes from immunoSEQ multiplex PCR, and its TCRdb copy is limited to in-frame clones, with some not included. Among 95,000 to 130,000 clones listed, more than 80% were seen once. The chain uses TRBV19 and TRBJ1-4; 8 bases map to TRBD1. This clonotype was obtained from a woman aged 50 to 65 with colorectal cancer. Sequenced material: PBMCs. Here the CDR3 reads CASTRGHYEKLFF. CDR3 coding DNA: TGTGCCAGCACCAGGGGGCATTATGAAAAACTGTTTTTT.